This T cell receptor (beta chain) was sequenced for a study of control samples from healthy donors and cancer patients (dated by TCRdb to the early 2020s). For CDR1 and CDR2, the germline V gene lists MGHRA and YSYEKL. Spanning cysteine to phenylalanine, the CDR3 consists of 8 amino acids. Only CDR3 DNA remains: 24 bases, in frame from the first base. Turning to this clone: Its recognized antigen is unknown. Base qualities are not at hand, and no much larger clone is one base apart.

Library creation used the immunoSEQ multiplex PCR assay. This is the immuneACCESS table as TCRdb keeps it, with only in-frame sequences that have V and J called. A part of the clones is gone; compared with another copy, unresolved V genes explain less than half, and the rest is unexplained. The sample includes about 220,000 clones, with about 93% observed a single time. The ten largest clones capture less than 1.6% of the sample. This receptor chain uses TRBV4-1 and TRBJ1-1, with the identity of the D gene unclear. This TCR derives from a man aged 50 to 60 in good health. Sequenced material: blood. The CDR3 region has the sequence CWNTEAFF. The DNA reads as follows: TGCTGGAACACTGAAGCTTTCTTT.